These 15 T cell receptor beta chains were all obtained from the same sample, sequenced in a study of blood T cell repertoires in COVID-19. TCRdb's copy holds only in-frame clones and misses some; the assay was immunoSEQ multiplex PCR. The sample lists hundreds of thousands of clones; roughly 83% were seen once. Sequenced input: PBMCs or T cells enriched from blood (not recorded which). These receptors came from a woman aged 45 to 65 who had recovered from COVID-19.

The chain employs TRBV28 and TRBJ1-5; D not resolved. Germline V gene lookup returns CDR1 MDHEN and CDR2 SYDVKM. The CDR3 has 11 amino acids. The V end was cut by 4 bases, the J end by 8 bases, with 6 bases between. CDR3 nucleotides: TGTGCCAGCAGTTCCGGGAAGCCCCAGCATTTT. Encoded protein: CASSSGKPQHF.

This clone was found many times. V gene TRBV27 combines with J gene TRBJ1-2; D gene unclear. Per germline, CDR1 MNHEY and CDR2 SMNVEV (reference sequence). The CDR3 spans 15 residues. V lost 4 bases, J lost 0 bases, and 12 bases lay in between. The CDR3 sequence is CASSSTALANYGYTF. DNA of the CDR3: TGTGCCAGCAGTTCAACAGCCTTAGCTAACTATGGCTACACCTTC.

The gene calls are TRBV11-2 and TRBJ2-1; no clear D. Trimming removed 6 bases from V and 9 bases from J, with 15 bases in between. The germline CDR1 and CDR2 sequences are SGHAT and FQNNGV. CDR3 length: 13 residues. The CDR3 loop reads CASRETPIVEQFF. The CDR3 DNA reads TGTGCCAGCAGAGAGACACCGATTGTTGAGCAGTTCTTC.

The chain links TRBV27 to TRBJ2-7, with TRBD1 as a possible D gene (6 bases). Between the trimmed V and J ends, which lost 5 bases and 3 bases, there was a span of 20 bases. From germline, CDR1 is MNHEY and CDR2 SMNVEV (reference sequence). The CDR3 has 16 residues. The CDR3 bases are TGTGCCAGCAGTCTGAACTCCCGGACAGTGGTCTACGAGCAGTACTTC. Its protein product is CASSLNSRTVVYEQYF.

This chain uses TRBV11-3 with TRBJ2-5; D unresolved. Germline V gives CDR1 SGHNT, CDR2 YENEEA. The CDR3 runs to 13 residues. The V gene lost 5 bases and the J gene lost 1 base, with 8 bases spanning the gap. The CDR3 here is CASSPGTQETQYF. The CDR3 DNA is TGTGCCAGCAGCCCGGGTACCCAAGAGACCCAGTACTTC. Looking up the rest from reference TRBV11-3 and TRBJ2-5 gives the full variable domain: EAGVVQSPRYKIIEKKQPVAFWCNPISGHNTLYWYLQNLGQGPELLIRYENEEAVDDSQLPKDRFSAERLKGVDSTLKIQPAELGDSAVYLCASSPGTQETQYFGPGTRLLVL.

Note on this clone: One end of the junction fails to match germline, which may point to a read error. The chain links TRBV7-8 to TRBJ2-7, with D tentatively TRBD1 (6 bases). Germline values: CDR1 SGHVS, CDR2 FQNEAQ. CDR3 size: 14 residues. This CDR3 reads CASSLSRQEDRESF. The CDR3 DNA reads TGTGCCAGCAGCTTAAGTCGACAGGAGGATAGGGAAAGCTTC.

The CDR3 sequence: CASSEPGQPPETQYF. The CDR3 DNA sequence: TGTGCCAGCAGTGAACCGGGACAGCCGCCAGAGACCCAGTACTTC. The rearrangement joins TRBV6-1 to TRBJ2-5, with 7 bases aligning to TRBD1. The CDR3 loop spans 15 amino acids. From germline, CDR1 is MNHNS and CDR2 SASEGT. Germline trimming cut 2 bases from V and 4 bases from J; bases unmatched to any gene: 7.

The genes are TRBV5-5 and TRBJ1-2, with 7 bases identical to TRBD1. V lost 0 bases, J lost 4 bases, and 9 bases stayed unmatched. Germline CDR1 and CDR2: SGHKS and YYEKEE (reference sequence). The CDR3 totals 16 residues. CDR3 sequence: CASSLVLLAGGYGYTF. The CDR3 nucleotides are TGTGCCAGCAGCTTGGTCCTCCTGGCAGGGGGCTATGGCTACACCTTC. The whole variable domain, remainder taken from reference TRBV5-5 and TRBJ1-2, is DAGVTQSPTHLIKTRGQQVTLRCSPISGHKSVSWYQQVLGQGPQFIFQYYEKEERGRGNFPDRFSARQFPNYSSELNVNALLLGDSALYLCASSLVLLAGGYGYTFGSGTRLTVV.

The chain joins TRBV28 to TRBJ2-1; D might be TRBD2 (6 bases). Trimming removed 7 bases at V and 2 bases at J, with 18 bases between. There are 16 residues in the CDR3. Germline V gene sequence: CDR1 MDHEN, CDR2 SYDVKM. CDR3 DNA sequence: TGTGCCAGCACTCGGGGCGGGGCGATGGCCTACAATGAGCAGTTCTTC. The encoded protein is CASTRGGAMAYNEQFF.

The count of this clone is one. V is TRBV2 and J is TRBJ1-5; maybe TRBD1 (6 bases). The CDR3 covers 13 residues. Trimming took 8 bases from V and 2 from J, leaving 10 bases between them. Germline lookup yields CDR1 SNHLY and CDR2 FYNNEI. CDR3 coding DNA: TGTGCCAGCCGACAGGTTCGCAATCAGCCCCAGCATTTT. It is translated as CASRQVRNQPQHF.

The chain employs TRBV7-8 and TRBJ2-7; TRBD2 matches 9 bases. CDR1 and CDR2 (germline): SGHVS, FQNEAQ. J lost 5 bases, V lost 5 bases, and 7 bases had no gene match. This CDR3 has 14 amino acids. The CDR3 nucleotides read TGTGCCAGCAGCCCTCTAGCGGGGCAGGACGAGCAGTACTTC. Translation gives CASSPLAGQDEQYF.

The gene calls are TRBV19 and TRBJ2-6; the match to TRBD1 covers 9 bases. V lost 8 bases to trimming and J lost 2 bases; unmatched junction nucleotides: 13. Germline V gives CDR1 LNHDA, CDR2 SQIVND (reference sequence). The CDR3 spans 18 residues. The CDR3 sequence is CASAGAGTGTTGANVLTF. The CDR3 nucleotides are TGTGCCAGTGCTGGGGCCGGGACAGGGACTACTGGGGCCAACGTCCTGACTTTC.

The chain is built from TRBV19 and TRBJ1-5; D gene unclear. CDR3 size: 16 residues. The V end was cut by 1 base, the J end by 0 bases, with 10 bases between. In germline, CDR1 is LNHDA, CDR2 SQIVND (reference sequence). CDR3 sequence (DNA): TGTGCCAGTAGTATAGTCCGTATCCTTAGCAATCAGCCCCAGCATTTT. It codes for CASSIVRILSNQPQHF.

The J gene is TRBJ2-7, the V gene TRBV4-3; no definite D call. The CDR3 runs 15 residues. Germline assignment: CDR1 LGHNA and CDR2 YSLEER. V lost 0 bases and J lost 1, with 10 bases in between. The CDR3 protein is CASSQDRGASYEQYF. Written as DNA, the CDR3 is TGCGCCAGCAGCCAAGATCGAGGCGCTTCCTACGAGCAGTACTTC.

This chain links TRBV11-3 with TRBJ2-1; tentative D call: TRBD1 (5 bases). CDR3 length equals 13 residues. Germline loops: CDR1 SGHNT, CDR2 YENEEA. Trimming took off 8 bases at V and 7 bases at J, with 15 bases between the two ends. As DNA, the CDR3 is TGTGCCAGCGCCGAGCAGGGCAGGAATGAGCAGTTCTTC. It translates to CASAEQGRNEQFF.